This entry lists 25 T cell receptor beta chains sequenced from one sample in a study of identical twins. From the 5' RACE reads, TCRdb called clonotypes with MiXCR, one entry per CDR3 protein. The sample comprises 500,000 to 600,000 distinct CDR3 sequences, 22% of which are singletons, and roughly 0.9% rests with the top ten. This same sample was also taken into another study, of T cells expressing NK-cell markers.

Sequenced input: CD4+ T cells sorted from blood. The receptors shown here come from a woman aged 18-29 years in good health.

The genes are TRBV29-1 and TRBJ2-3, with 8 bases lining up with TRBD2. V was pared by 6 bases and J by 3 bases, with 11 bases of the junction left unmatched. The CDR3 has 15 residues. Per germline, CDR1 SQVTM and CDR2 ANQGSEA. CDR3 amino acids: CSVRGGILGTDTQYF. The CDR3 DNA reads as TGCAGCGTCCGGGGGGGGATCCTAGGGACAGATACGCAGTATTTT.

The count of this clonotype is one. The chain couples TRBV12-5 to TRBJ2-1, with 8 bases lining up with TRBD2. CDR1 is LGHNT and CDR2 is FRNRAP in the germline V gene. The CDR3 is 21 residues long. V gave up 5 bases and J gave up 7 bases; unmatched junction bases: 28. The CDR3 protein is CASGGPPPGLVGPGVANEQFF. The CDR3 DNA reads as TGTGCTAGTGGTGGCCCCCCCCCGGGACTAGTGGGACCAGGGGTGGCGAATGAGCAGTTCTTC.

This clonotype was seen more than once but under ten times. The J gene is TRBJ2-5, the V gene TRBV7-2; 10 bases map to TRBD2. The V and J ends lost 6 bases and 5 bases, in that order; junction bases with no gene match: 9. Germline values: CDR1 SGHTA, CDR2 FQGNSA. This CDR3 has 15 amino acids. The CDR3 protein is CASSNVAGGSETQYF. CDR3 DNA: TGTGCCAGCAGTAATGTAGCGGGAGGATCCGAGACCCAGTACTTC.

The CDR3 sequence: CASSFAGTGLRLPGELFF. The CDR3 DNA sequence: TGTGCCAGCAGCTTTGCTGGGACAGGGCTTCGACTACCCGGGGAGCTGTTTTTT. V usage is TRBV11-1 and J usage is TRBJ2-2; the match to TRBD1 covers 9 bases. The junction had 14 bases not matched to a gene; V was cut back by 3 bases and J by 6 bases. In germline, CDR1 is SGHAT, CDR2 FQDESV (reference sequence). The CDR3 spans 18 residues.

This clonotype has a handful of counts. This chain uses TRBV20-1 with TRBJ2-5, with unresolved D. CDR1 is DFQATT and CDR2 is SNEGSKA in the germline V gene (reference sequence). V was shortened by 0 bases and J by 3 bases, with 11 bases between the two germline ends. This CDR3 has 14 residues. The CDR3 sequence: CSAREWGIEETQYF. The DNA of the CDR3 is TGCAGTGCTAGAGAATGGGGAATTGAAGAGACCCAGTACTTC.

The gene calls are TRBV20-1 and TRBJ2-5; the D is unclear. The CDR3 is 10 residues long. CDR1 and CDR2 from the germline V gene are DFQATT and SNEGSKA (reference sequence). The V and J ends lost 5 bases and 9 bases respectively, with 10 bases between them. CDR3 amino acids: CSASTLAQYF. CDR3 sequence (DNA): TGCAGTGCTTCGACTTTAGCCCAGTACTTC.

This clonotype was observed a few times. The chain carries TRBV20-1 and TRBJ1-2; 7 positions agree with TRBD1. CDR3 size: 14 residues. V lost 1 base, J lost 4 bases, and 6 bases stayed unmatched. Germline V gives CDR1 DFQATT, CDR2 SNEGSKA (reference sequence). The CDR3 is CSARGGQNIYGYTF. Here the CDR3 DNA reads TGCAGTGCTAGAGGGGGACAGAATATCTATGGCTACACCTTC.

DNA for the CDR3: TGTGCCAGCGGTGGTAGGGAAGAGACCCAGTACTTC. Its translation: CASGGREETQYF. V and J are TRBV7-9 and TRBJ2-5; no definite D call. This CDR3 region has 12 residues. Trimming left V 8 bases short and J 3 bases short, with 10 bases between. The germline V gene has CDR1 SEHNR and CDR2 FQNEAQ (reference sequence). The variable domain in full, with the rest retrieved from reference TRBV7-9 and TRBJ2-5, is DTGVSQNPRHKITKRGQNVTFRCDPISEHNRLYWYRQTLGQGPEFLTYFQNEAQLEKSRLLSDRFSAERPKGSFSTLEIQRTEQGDSAMYLCASGGREETQYFGPGTRLLVL.

As for this clonotype: A junction end diverges from the germline sequence, so it may reflect a read error. The rearrangement joins TRBV5-1 to TRBJ2-1, with 7 nucleotides matching TRBD1. From germline, CDR1 is SGHRS and CDR2 YFSETQ. The CDR3 covers 15 residues. As DNA, the CDR3 is TGCGCCAGCAGGTTGGGACAGAGCTCCTACAATGAGCAGTTCTTC. It is translated as CASRLGQSSYNEQFF.

The chain joins TRBV7-9 to TRBJ2-5; weak D call: TRBD2 (5 bases). V lost 11 bases, J lost 1 base, and 5 bases lay in between. The CDR3 consists of 10 residues. Germline V gives CDR1 SEHNR, CDR2 FQNEAQ (reference sequence). This CDR3 reads CAGGQETQYF. CDR3 bases: TGTGCCGGAGGCCAAGAGACCCAGTACTTC.

This clonotype occurred many times. V is TRBV20-1 and J is TRBJ1-1; a possible D gene is TRBD1 (6 bases). V was pared by 8 bases and J by 4 bases, with 11 bases between. Germline V gene data show CDR1 as DFQATT and CDR2 as SNEGSKA (reference sequence). The CDR3 spans 11 residues. The CDR3 DNA reads as TGCAGTCCTTTCAGGGGCACTGAAGCTTTCTTT. It encodes CSPFRGTEAFF.

This clonotype was counted a few times. The chain carries TRBV5-1 and TRBJ2-7; D is possibly TRBD2 (6 bases). CDR3 length equals 15 residues. V was trimmed by 4 bases and J by 6 bases, leaving 20 bases between them. The germline V gene encodes CDR1 SGHRS and CDR2 YFSETQ. For the CDR3, the DNA is TGCGCCAGCAGCCCAACCGGGACTTTCTCCGGCGAGCAGTACTTC. Its translation: CASSPTGTFSGEQYF. The full variable domain, completed using reference TRBV5-1 and TRBJ2-7, is KAGVTQTPRYLIKTRGQQVTLSCSPISGHRSVSWYQQTPGQGLQFLFEYFSETQRNKGNFPGRFSGRQFSNSRSEMNVSTLELGDSALYLCASSPTGTFSGEQYFGPGTRLTVT.

The chain has TRBV25-1 and TRBJ1-2, with TRBD1 identical over 7 bases. CDR1 is MGHDK and CDR2 is SYGVNS in the germline V gene. V was pared by 3 bases and J by 6 bases, with 16 bases of the junction left unmatched. The CDR3 has 17 amino acids. DNA of the CDR3: TGTGCCAGCAGTGACCCCACACCACAGGGGTCGTCTCATGGCTACACCTTC. Translating gives CASSDPTPQGSSHGYTF.

This clonotype was seen more than once but under ten times. The rearrangement joins TRBV12-3 or TRBV12-4 to TRBJ2-3, with a tentative D call TRBD1 (6 bases). Trimming took off 8 bases at V and 5 bases at J, with 14 bases between the two ends. This CDR3 is built from 13 residues. The CDR3 DNA sequence: TGTGCCAGCGAGGTGGGGGCAGAAGATACGCAGTATTTT. Its protein is CASEVGAEDTQYF.

This clonotype was detected only a few times. This sequence joins TRBV20-1 and TRBJ1-2; possibly TRBD1 for D (5 bases). CDR1 and CDR2 (germline): DFQATT, SNEGSKA (reference sequence). This CDR3 region has 14 residues. The germline V and J ends were trimmed by 0 bases and 8 bases, with 16 bases remaining between them. The CDR3 DNA reads TGCAGTGCTAGAGACCGTATTACAGGCGCCGGCTACACCTTC. It specifies CSARDRITGAGYTF.

In its sample, this clonotype was seen a few times. The chain recombines TRBV25-1 with TRBJ2-2; D ambiguous. This CDR3 is 13 amino acids long. CDR1 MGHDK and CDR2 SYGVNS come from the germline V gene. V gave up 6 bases and J gave up 7 bases, with 12 bases separating them. CDR3 loop: CASSPRRFGELFF. DNA for the CDR3: TGTGCCAGCAGCCCCCGTCGCTTCGGGGAGCTGTTTTTT.

The V and J genes are TRBV5-6 and TRBJ2-4; 7 bases fit TRBD1. V shed 2 bases and J 5 bases; nucleotides not matched to a gene: 4. The CDR3 sequence is 14 residues long. Germline CDR1 and CDR2: SGHDT and YYEEEE. This CDR3 is CASSFGTEENIQYF. The CDR3 coding sequence is TGTGCCAGCAGCTTCGGGACAGAAGAAAACATTCAGTACTTC.

The chain employs TRBV20-1 and TRBJ1-3, with D hard to call. Deletions cut 0 bases from V and 1 base from J, with 13 bases between. Germline CDR1 DFQATT, CDR2 SNEGSKA (reference sequence). CDR3 length equals 16 residues. The CDR3 loop is CSARDRGVGSGNTIYF. DNA for the CDR3: TGCAGTGCTAGAGATCGGGGTGTAGGGTCTGGAAACACCATATATTTT.

The gene calls are TRBV20-1 and TRBJ1-1; 7 bases are shared with TRBD1. This CDR3 is built from 14 residues. Germline CDR1 is DFQATT and CDR2 is SNEGSKA (reference sequence). Trimming removed 3 bases from V and 1 base from J; junction bases left unmatched: 5. This CDR3 is CSASEQGRNTEAFF. CDR3 nucleotide sequence: TGCAGTGCTAGCGAACAGGGGAGGAACACTGAAGCTTTCTTT.

J is TRBJ1-2 and V is TRBV6-5, with 7 positions matching TRBD1. CDR3 length: 12 amino acids. Looked up from germline, CDR1 is MNHEY and CDR2 is SVGAGI. With V trimmed by 6 bases and J by 8 bases, 6 bases remained unmatched. The CDR3 loop is CASSLTGKGYTF. The CDR3 region has the DNA TGTGCCAGCAGCCTGACAGGGAAGGGCTACACCTTC.

The rearrangement joins TRBV29-1 to TRBJ2-5; no reliable D call. This CDR3 region has 11 residues. Germline V CDR1 and CDR2: SQVTM, ANQGSEA. The V and J ends lost 6 bases and 5 bases respectively, with 10 bases between them. CDR3 residues: CSVSSWETQYF. The CDR3 bases are TGCAGCGTGAGTAGCTGGGAGACCCAGTACTTC.

In nucleotides, the CDR3 is TGCAGTGCTAGAGATGCTCAGGCGGGAGGGTACAATGAGCAGTTCTTC. It is translated as CSARDAQAGGYNEQFF. V gene TRBV20-1 combines with J gene TRBJ2-1, with TRBD2 identical over 9 bases. The CDR3 covers 16 residues. The V and J ends lost 0 bases and 4 bases, in that order; junction bases with no gene match: 7. CDR1 is DFQATT and CDR2 is SNEGSKA in the germline V gene (reference sequence).

V is TRBV6-1 and J is TRBJ1-4; no definite D call. CDR3 length equals 15 residues. Germline lookup yields CDR1 MNHNS and CDR2 SASEGT. V gave up 6 bases and J gave up 3 bases, with 14 bases separating them. The CDR3 here is CASRRWVKPNEKLFF. CDR3 bases: TGTGCCAGCAGGCGCTGGGTAAAACCTAATGAAAAACTGTTTTTT.

This clonotype turned up a few times. The J gene is TRBJ2-5, the V gene TRBV3-1, with D unresolved. The CDR3 is 15 residues long. Germline V lookup: CDR1 LGHDT, CDR2 YNNKEL (reference sequence). V was shortened by 0 bases and J by 5 bases, with 13 bases between the two germline ends. CDR3 DNA: TGTGCCAGCAGCCAAGAGGGTTTAGGTTTGGAGACCCAGTACTTC. Protein product: CASSQEGLGLETQYF.

This clonotype turned up a few times. This chain joins TRBV29-1 and TRBJ2-3; 8 nucleotides agree with TRBD2. The CDR3 is 15 amino acids. V lost 5 bases to trimming and J lost 2 bases; unmatched junction nucleotides: 9. The germline V gene encodes CDR1 SQVTM and CDR2 ANQGSEA. Here the CDR3 reads CSVSLTSASTDTQYF. CDR3 bases: TGCAGCGTTTCACTGACTAGCGCCTCCACAGATACGCAGTATTTT.